This T cell receptor (beta chain) derives from a study of blood T cell repertoires in COVID-19. CDR3 length equals 17 residues. The junction had 9 bases not matched to a gene; V was cut back by 4 bases and J by 0 bases. Germline V gene lookup returns CDR1 KGHSH and CDR2 LQKENI. Repertoires were generated with immunoSEQ multiplex PCR, while TCRdb's copy carries only in-frame clones and drops some. The sample records 25,000 to 30,000 clones, 85% being singletons. The TCR comes from a human donor in a cohort sampled during active COVID-19. The chain is built from TRBV18 and TRBJ1-2, with 9 bases lining up with TRBD1. What was sequenced was peripheral blood. The CDR3 coding sequence is TGTGCCAGCTCACTAACCGGGACAGGGATCTCTAACTATGGCTACACCTTC. It encodes CASSLTGTGISNYGYTF.